This TCR beta chain was obtained from a study of blood T cell repertoires in COVID-19. Study background: The origin of the acute and convalescent COVID-19 samples was the United States, Italy and Spain.

In germline, CDR1 is SGHTS, CDR2 YDEGEE. This CDR3 has 15 amino acids. Trimming pared 1 base from V and 6 bases from J, leaving 14 bases between. Original processing notes: Counts of nucleated cells, estimated from reference gene primer amplification, were obtained. Libraries were prepared by immunoSEQ multiplex PCR; TCRdb keeps only in-frame clonotypes and omits some of them. V and J calls and clone size are given by that table; D and trimming were obtained from the DNA. The sample includes around 50,000 clones, around 82% seen only once; the top ten take more than 8%. This sequence joins TRBV5-8 and TRBJ2-1, with D perhaps matching TRBD2 (5 bases). The clonotype comes from a woman aged 80 or over with acute or convalescent COVID-19. The sequencing input was peripheral blood. CDR3 DNA: TGTGCCAGCAGCTTGTCCCCCCGGCGGGCCAATGAGCAGTTCTTC. The encoded protein is CASSLSPRRANEQFF.